These 15 T cell receptor beta chains were all obtained from the same sample, sequenced in a study of control samples from healthy donors and cancer patients. Sequencing used immunoSEQ multiplex PCR; TCRdb keeps in-frame clones, though not all of them. The sample holds over 150,000 clones, approximately 94% seen once. Material for sequencing was PBMCs. The receptors derive from a man between 60 and 70 years old with colorectal cancer.

V gene TRBV11-3 combines with J gene TRBJ2-5, with unresolved D. CDR1 is SGHNT, CDR2 YENEEA, per germline. V lost 1 base to trimming and J lost 1 base, with 7 bases between them. The CDR3 is 14 amino acids. The CDR3 protein is CASSLGGSQETQYF. CDR3 nucleotides: TGTGCCAGCAGCTTAGGCGGCAGCCAAGAGACCCAGTACTTC.

The chain links TRBV11-2 to TRBJ2-7, with 10 bases fitting TRBD1. J was trimmed by 6 bases and V by 6 bases; bases with no gene match: 11. Germline CDR1 and CDR2: SGHAT and FQNNGV. The CDR3 has 15 residues. The CDR3 bases are TGTGCCAGCAGGGCGCTTGGGACAGGGGCATCCGAGCAGTACTTC. It yields the protein CASRALGTGASEQYF.

This chain connects TRBV25-1 to TRBJ1-5; TRBD1 matches at 8 bases. The CDR3 contains 16 residues. V was clipped by 1 base and J by 5 bases; unmatched bases: 7. The germline V gene encodes CDR1 MGHDK and CDR2 SYGVNS. CDR3 in amino acids: CASSELGQGKHQPQHF. CDR3 nucleotide sequence: TGTGCCAGCAGTGAATTAGGACAGGGCAAACATCAGCCCCAGCATTTT.

The J gene is TRBJ1-6, the V gene TRBV19; 8 bases fit TRBD1. The CDR3 is 15 amino acids. Germline CDR1 reads LNHDA; CDR2 reads SQIVND (reference sequence). V was clipped by 5 bases and J by 3 bases; unmatched bases: 3. The CDR3 coding sequence is TGTGCCAGTAGTGGGACAGGCCGCTATAATTCACCCCTCCACTTT. Translated: CASSGTGRYNSPLHF.

CDR3 coding DNA: TGCGCCAGCAGCACGCAGGGGCCCGACAATGAGCAGTTCTTC. Translated, it gives CASSTQGPDNEQFF. The gene calls are TRBV5-1 and TRBJ2-1, with D possibly TRBD1 on 6 matching bases. This CDR3 has 14 residues. V lost 4 bases, J lost 5 bases, and 13 bases lay in between. Germline V gene data show CDR1 as SGHRS and CDR2 as YFSETQ. Full variable domain (missing parts from reference TRBV5-1 and TRBJ2-1): KAGVTQTPRYLIKTRGQQVTLSCSPISGHRSVSWYQQTPGQGLQFLFEYFSETQRNKGNFPGRFSGRQFSNSRSEMNVSTLELGDSALYLCASSTQGPDNEQFFGPGTRLTVL.

V gene TRBV9 combines with J gene TRBJ1-4; D is perhaps TRBD1 (5 bases). CDR1 and CDR2 (germline): SGDLS, YYNGEE. This CDR3 is 16 amino acids long. Trimming took 3 bases from V and 8 from J, leaving 20 bases between them. CDR3 coding DNA: TGTGCCAGCAGCGGACTCGTAGGGACGGGAGGAGAAAAACTGTTTTTT. Its translation: CASSGLVGTGGEKLFF.

The chain carries TRBV6-5 and TRBJ1-2, with D hard to call. The CDR3 runs 11 residues. V lost 7 bases, J lost 3 bases, and 6 bases lay in between. CDR1 and CDR2 from the germline V gene are MNHEY and SVGAGI. CDR3 protein: CASNRYYGYTF. The CDR3 region has the DNA TGTGCCAGCAACAGATACTATGGCTACACCTTC.

To note about this clone: Other DNA sequences from this sample encode an identical CDR3 as well. The chain uses TRBV6-5 and TRBJ1-2, with no clear D. V dropped 0 bases and J dropped 2 bases, with 7 bases sitting between them. The CDR3 consists of 14 residues. Germline lookup yields CDR1 MNHEY and CDR2 SVGAGI. The DNA for the CDR3 is TGTGCCAGCAGTTACTCAAGGGAGAACTATGGCTACACCTTC. This sequence encodes CASSYSRENYGYTF.

This clone was detected only once. The chain couples TRBV5-4 to TRBJ1-3; no reliable D call. Germline loops: CDR1 SGHNT, CDR2 YYREEE (reference sequence). The CDR3 is 15 residues long. V gave up 0 bases and J gave up 0 bases, with 7 bases separating them. The CDR3 bases are TGTGCCAGCAGCTTGGACAGCCGCTCTGGAAACACCATATATTTT. Amino acids: CASSLDSRSGNTIYF.

This clone was seen only once. The V call is TRBV28, the J call TRBJ2-7; D not certain. The CDR3 spans 11 residues. V lost 5 bases and J 5 bases, leaving 7 bases between the germline ends. Germline CDR1 and CDR2: MDHEN and SYDVKM. The CDR3 DNA sequence: TGTGCCAGCAGTCACCTTCACGAGCAGTACTTC. As protein: CASSHLHEQYF.

The gene calls are TRBV2 and TRBJ2-5, with 7 bases that match TRBD2. CDR1 SNHLY and CDR2 FYNNEI come from the germline V gene. This CDR3 is 14 amino acids long. V lost 6 bases to trimming and J lost 2 bases; unmatched junction nucleotides: 6. CDR3 region: CASSWGGIQETQYF. The CDR3 DNA reads as TGTGCCAGCAGCTGGGGGGGAATTCAAGAGACCCAGTACTTC.

This clone was observed once. The chain is built from TRBV6-5 and TRBJ2-5; 12 bases fit TRBD2. V shed 5 bases and J 1 base; nucleotides not matched to a gene: 2. The germline V gene has CDR1 MNHEY and CDR2 SVGAGI. The CDR3 has 15 amino acids. The CDR3 DNA is TGTGCCAGCAGTCAGACTAGCGGGGGCCAAGAGACCCAGTACTTC. It is translated as CASSQTSGGQETQYF.

Worth noting for this clone: Other DNA variants within this sample encode the same CDR3. The rearrangement joins TRBV12-3 or TRBV12-4 to TRBJ1-1; possibly TRBD1 for D (5 bases). This CDR3 region has 13 residues. Trimming shortened V by 5 bases and J by 1 base, and 8 bases separated the two germline ends. CDR3 protein: CASSLTGNTEAFF. The CDR3 bases are TGTGCCAGCAGTCTCACAGGGAACACTGAAGCTTTCTTT.

The chain couples TRBV21-1 to TRBJ2-5; TRBD2, the table's D call, was not compared with the DNA. TRBV21-1 is tagged as a pseudogene. CDR3 length: 11 residues. CDR3 in DNA: TGTGCCAGCAGCAAAAGGAGGGACCAGTACTTC. Residues: CASSKRRDQYF.

The chain is built from TRBV6-5 and TRBJ1-1; a possible D gene is TRBD1 (6 bases). The CDR3 length is 15 residues. Germline loops: CDR1 MNHEY, CDR2 SVGAGI. V lost 4 bases and J lost 10, with 22 bases in between. Here the CDR3 DNA reads TGTGCCAGCAGTTCCCCCCACAGGGAGGGACGTGTAGCTTTCTTT. Translation: CASSSPHREGRVAFF.